The rows below give T cell receptor beta chains drawn from one sample of a study of cytomegalovirus exposure and HLA in healthy donors. Libraries were prepared by immunoSEQ multiplex PCR; TCRdb keeps only in-frame clonotypes and omits some of them. This sample has some 270,000 clones; about 86% occur once, and the top ten carry 0.9% to 1.1%. Sequences were obtained from PBMCs. These receptors came from a young woman in good health and CMV-seronegative. CDR3s include the opening cysteine and the closing phenylalanine or tryptophan. Where a row states a size, it is once, few, many or the class of an expanded clone; other rows omit it.

clone_size v_call cdr3_aa
- TRBV11-2 CASSHGQGAWTFF
- TRBV2 CASSEQFYGYTF
- TRBV27 CASSLTGGVDTQYF
once TRBV7-8 CASSYGPGGNTQYF
- TRBV27 CASCSAGTSGSYEQYF
- TRBV4-1 CASSRGTGGYYGYTF
- TRBV2 CASSSPRLDVTDTQYF
- TRBV10-3 CAISKTSGGGYEQYF
few TRBV7-9 CASSPGDQREQYF
- TRBV5-1 CASSLGLAGGYEQYF
- TRBV5-1 CASSPGGEAHEKLFF
- TRBV29-1 CSVLRTLNTEAFF
- TRBV28 CASSLSGLAGGRLVEQYF
- TRBV6-1 CASSSRGGTGELFF
- TRBV2 CASGRQGGSNQPQHF
- TRBV11-2 CASSLGTPSTDTQYF
- TRBV27 CASSLRPDRVAGVGYTF
once TRBV20-1 CSARDLLEQYF
once TRBV7-9 CASSPVGQPQHF
- TRBV9 CASSVEAGWSYNEQFF
few TRBV25-1 CASSPSQATQYF
- TRBV28 CASSLTGVRSYEQYF
- TRBV2 CASSASPGQTIEQYF
- TRBV5-1 CASSEGAYGNTIYF
- TRBV4-1 CASSYREGKTEAFF
- TRBV9 CASSFSGGGTDTQYF
few TRBV5-1 CASSLSTGTPGNIQYF
- TRBV6-5 CASSSPGQGSETQYF
- TRBV4-3 CASSQDPVSGGNQPQHF
- TRBV19 CASSIPGKILAGGKASYNEQFF
medium-sized TRBV6-4 CASSDGRAGDGYTF
many TRBV6-5 CASSYSDRDGYTF
- TRBV5-1 CASSLGTGYIQPQHF
- TRBV6-5 CASSYPGWYGYTF
- TRBV7-6 CASSPGQYGYTF
- TRBV19 CASSVGQPATNEKLFF
- TRBV27 CASIPGTSGNYNEQFF
few TRBV29-1 CSVRQGTHNEQFF
once TRBV7-2 CASSPKGQGAEEQYF
- TRBV19 CASSEPPTETQYF
few TRBV9 CASSAQGYGYTF
few TRBV7-6 CASSLSRSTDTQYF
- TRBV28 CASSLSLFGSYTF
- TRBV28 CASSSATSGGGRETQYF
- TRBV5-4 CASSLGGQSSGNTIYF
- TRBV7-8 CASSLRTGGADAYTF